This T cell receptor beta chain came from a study of CD8 T cells in ankylosing spondylitis. Study observations and caveats: Some of the motif variants had earlier been found in reactive arthritis patients' fluid and blood. Blood of patients with ankylosing spondylitis appeared to be characterized by a TCR beta motif of seven or eight highly homologous variants. The authors reported significant enrichment of disease-linked clones in matched ankylosing spondylitis synovial fluid. The disease-linked clones had a CD8+ phenotype and low blood frequencies.

The authors made TCR beta libraries by quantitative 5'-RACE with molecular barcodes. A single record per CDR3 protein comes from TCRdb applying MiXCR to the 5' RACE reads. This table holds 750,000 to 850,000 distinct CDR3 sequences, about 12% found once. CDR1 is SQVTM and CDR2 is ANQGSEA in the germline V gene. CDR3 length: 14 residues. Trimming left V 7 bases short and J 2 bases short, with 15 bases between. This clonotype was counted between two and nine times. As yet, its antigen is unknown. The sample taken for sequencing was blood, either unsorted or a sorted T cell fraction (not recorded which). The sequence was obtained from a male donor with ankylosing spondylitis. The chain is built from TRBV29-1 and TRBJ2-1, with D uncertain. CDR3 coding DNA: TGCAGCGCTGGTTCCGCCGGCCCCTACAATGAGCAGTTCTTC. It codes for CSAGSAGPYNEQFF.